This T cell receptor beta chain was documented in a study of post-analysis software for immune sequencing data. Study background: Secondary progressive, relapsing-remitting and progressive-relapsing multiple sclerosis were among the included disease courses.

The study, taken as a whole, reports: Controls' normalized Chao1 diversity significantly exceeded that of multiple sclerosis patients. Five TRBV segments appeared more often in patients than in controls, and TRBV5-6, TRBV5-1 and TRBV20-1 were among these.

CDR3 length equals 14 residues. The germline V and J ends were trimmed by 4 bases and 6 bases, with 14 bases remaining between them. Germline loops: CDR1 SGHRS, CDR2 YFSETQ. With regard to this clonotype: Its antigen is as yet unknown.

Libraries were made from TCR beta cDNA, and they carried unique molecular identifiers. Approximately 500,000 cDNA molecules were obtained per 1 to 10 million input T cells. TCRdb passed the PCR reads through MiXCR, listing each CDR3 protein once. The sample consists of approximately 630,000 distinct CDR3 sequences, approximately 59% of them appearing once. Sequencing was carried out using blood. The TCR sequence derives from a girl aged 2-9 years with multiple sclerosis. V and J are TRBV5-1 and TRBJ2-1; possibly TRBD2 for D (6 bases). The CDR3 loop reads CASSPEGISNEQFF. CDR3 sequence (DNA): TGCGCCAGCAGCCCGGAGGGAATCTCCAATGAGCAGTTCTTC.